Reported below is one TCR beta chain. The target antigen is unknown. This record belongs to a study of blood T cells in healthy people across ages. Study-wide findings and caveats: PBMCs that were unsorted prevented a conclusive naive versus antigen-experienced comparison.

The authors ran a second PCR of roughly 6 to 12 cycles using a sample-barcoded 5' primer and a J-beta primer mix. MiXCR, applied by TCRdb to the 5' RACE reads, yields one record per CDR3 protein. The sample contains about 730,000 distinct CDR3 sequences, 35% to 45% of which appear only once. Healthy Caucasians from Russia aged about 6 to 95 served as donors. PBMCs were isolated at a quantity of at least 6 million per sample. The CDR3 runs to 19 residues. Germline V gives CDR1 DFQATT, CDR2 SNEGSKA (reference sequence). The sample comprised blood. The genes are TRBV20-1 and TRBJ2-1, with 10 bases aligning to TRBD2. Matching the DNA end better, TRBJ2-7 makes the J call doubtful. This TCR was recovered from an older woman in good health. CDR3 region: CSARDPLPSGRVSYNEQYF. The CDR3, as DNA: TGCAGTGCTAGAGACCCCCTACCTAGCGGGAGAGTCTCCTACAATGAGCAGTACTTC.